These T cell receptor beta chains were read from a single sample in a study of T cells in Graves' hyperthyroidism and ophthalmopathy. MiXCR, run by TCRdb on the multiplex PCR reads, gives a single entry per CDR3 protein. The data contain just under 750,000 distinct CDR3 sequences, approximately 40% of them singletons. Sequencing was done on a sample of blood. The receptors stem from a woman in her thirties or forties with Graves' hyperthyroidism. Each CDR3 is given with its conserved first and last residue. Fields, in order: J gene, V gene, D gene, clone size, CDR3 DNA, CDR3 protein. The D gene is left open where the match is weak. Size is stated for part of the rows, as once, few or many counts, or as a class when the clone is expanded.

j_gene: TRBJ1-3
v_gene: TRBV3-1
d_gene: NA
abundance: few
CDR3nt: TGTGCCAGCAGCCCTCCAGGAAACACCATATATTTT
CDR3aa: CASSPPGNTIYF

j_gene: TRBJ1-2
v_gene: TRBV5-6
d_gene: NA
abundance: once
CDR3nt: TGTACCAGCAGCTTGGGGGCTTATGGCTACACCTTC
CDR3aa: CTSSLGAYGYTF

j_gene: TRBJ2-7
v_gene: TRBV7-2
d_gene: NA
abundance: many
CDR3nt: TGTGCCAGCACCCCGGGGCCCGGGGCCTACGAGCAGTACTTC
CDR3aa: CASTPGPGAYEQYF

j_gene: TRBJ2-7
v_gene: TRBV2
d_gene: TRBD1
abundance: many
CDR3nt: TGTGCCACACGGGACAGAGCAAAATACGAGCAGTACTTC
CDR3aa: CATRDRAKYEQYF

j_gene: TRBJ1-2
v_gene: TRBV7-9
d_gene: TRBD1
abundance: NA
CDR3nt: TGTGCCAGCAGCACCGACAGGGGGCGTCGTGGCTACACCTTC
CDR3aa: CASSTDRGRRGYTF

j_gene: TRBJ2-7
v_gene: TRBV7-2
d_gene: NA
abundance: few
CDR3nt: TGCGCCAGCATGTCCGGACCGCGAGCTATGTACGAGCAGTACTTC
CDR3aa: CASMSGPRAMYEQYF

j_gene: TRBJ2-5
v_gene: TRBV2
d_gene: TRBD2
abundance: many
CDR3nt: TGTGCCAGCATGGGGGGGGAGACCCAGTACTTC
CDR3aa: CASMGGETQYF

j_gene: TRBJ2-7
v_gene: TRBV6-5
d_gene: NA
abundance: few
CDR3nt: TGTGCCAGCAGTTACAGGGCGGGGGCCACCTCGAGCGAGCAGTACTTC
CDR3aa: CASSYRAGATSSEQYF

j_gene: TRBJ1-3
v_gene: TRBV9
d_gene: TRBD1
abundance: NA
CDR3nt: TGTGCCAGCAGCCCGGGACAGGGATCGGTGGAAAACACCATATATTTT
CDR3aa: CASSPGQGSVENTIYF

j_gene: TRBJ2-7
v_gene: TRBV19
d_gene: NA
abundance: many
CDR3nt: TGTGCCAGTAGTCCTGTCCGTAGCGGCCCCTACGAGCAGTACTTC
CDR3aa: CASSPVRSGPYEQYF

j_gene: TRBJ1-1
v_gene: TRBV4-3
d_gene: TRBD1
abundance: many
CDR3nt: TGCGCCAGCAGCCAGCGTGGACAGGGAGAAGCTTTCTTT
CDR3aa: CASSQRGQGEAFF

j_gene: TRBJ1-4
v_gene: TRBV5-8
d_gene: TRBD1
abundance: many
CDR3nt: TGTGCCAGCAGCCCCGGACAGGATCTGTCTAATGAAAAACTGTTTTTT
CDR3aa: CASSPGQDLSNEKLFF

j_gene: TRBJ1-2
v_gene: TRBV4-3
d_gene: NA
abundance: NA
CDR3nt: TGCGCCAGCAGCCAAGGTCTAGTAAGGGGGGAAGGCTACACCTTC
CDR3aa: CASSQGLVRGEGYTF

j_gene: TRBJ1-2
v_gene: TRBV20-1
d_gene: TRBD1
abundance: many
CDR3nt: TGCAGTGCTAGGGCCAGGCAGGGGGCTGATGGCTACACCTTC
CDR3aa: CSARARQGADGYTF

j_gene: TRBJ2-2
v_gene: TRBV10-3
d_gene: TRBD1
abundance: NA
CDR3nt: TGTGCCATCAGTGTTCAAGGGGACAGGGACGGGGAGCTGTTTTTT
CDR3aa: CAISVQGDRDGELFF

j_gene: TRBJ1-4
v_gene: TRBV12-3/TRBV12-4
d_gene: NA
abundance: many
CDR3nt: TGTGCCAGCAGCACCCATGTAAGGGGAAAACTGTTTTTT
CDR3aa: CASSTHVRGKLFF

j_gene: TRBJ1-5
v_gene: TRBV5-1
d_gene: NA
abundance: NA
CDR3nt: TGCGCCAGCAGCTTAAAAACCGGATGGGATCAGCCCCAGCATTTT
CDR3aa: CASSLKTGWDQPQHF

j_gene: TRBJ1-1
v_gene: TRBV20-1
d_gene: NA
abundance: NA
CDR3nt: TGCAGTGCTAGCCCCTTTGACACTGAAGCTTTCTTT
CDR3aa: CSASPFDTEAFF

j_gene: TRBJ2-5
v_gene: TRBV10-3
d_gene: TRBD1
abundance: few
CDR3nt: TGTGCCAGCAGGACAGGGATAGAGACCCAGTACTTC
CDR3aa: CASRTGIETQYF

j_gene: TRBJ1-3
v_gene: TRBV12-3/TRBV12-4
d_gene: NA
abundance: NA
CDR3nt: TGTGCCAGCAGGGCGGAGGGAGCTTTCTCTGGAAACACCATATATTTT
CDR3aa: CASRAEGAFSGNTIYF

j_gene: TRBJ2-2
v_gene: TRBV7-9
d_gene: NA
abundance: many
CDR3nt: TGTGCCAGCAGCGCGGGTTGGGCGAACACCGGGGAGCTGTTTTTT
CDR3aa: CASSAGWANTGELFF

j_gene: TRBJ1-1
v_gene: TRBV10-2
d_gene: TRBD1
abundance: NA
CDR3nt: TGCGCCAGCCAAGGCCAGGGGGTCACTGAAGCTTTCTTT
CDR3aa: CASQGQGVTEAFF

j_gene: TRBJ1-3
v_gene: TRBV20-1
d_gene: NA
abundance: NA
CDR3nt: TGCAGTGCTAGTACGAGCTCAAAAAACACCATATATTTT
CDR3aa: CSASTSSKNTIYF

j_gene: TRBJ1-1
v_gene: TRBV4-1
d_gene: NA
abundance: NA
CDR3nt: TGCGCCAGCAGCCGATTCTCGAACACTGAAGCTTTCTTT
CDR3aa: CASSRFSNTEAFF

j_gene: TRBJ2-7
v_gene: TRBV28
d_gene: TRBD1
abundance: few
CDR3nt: TGTGCCAGCAGTTTGGACAGGTTGCAGTACTTC
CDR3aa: CASSLDRLQYF

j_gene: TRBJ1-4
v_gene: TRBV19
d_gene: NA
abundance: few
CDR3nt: TGTGCCAGTAGTAAGAGGGCAGAGACTAATGAAAAACTGTTTTTT
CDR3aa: CASSKRAETNEKLFF

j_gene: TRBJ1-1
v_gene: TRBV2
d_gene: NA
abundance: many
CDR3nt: TGTGCCAGCAGCCATCCTTCGGGGGGGACTGAAGCTTTCTTT
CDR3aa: CASSHPSGGTEAFF

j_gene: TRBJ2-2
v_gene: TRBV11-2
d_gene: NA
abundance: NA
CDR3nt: TGTGCCAGCAGCTTGGTCCCCACATCGAACACCGGGGAGCTGTTTTTT
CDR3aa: CASSLVPTSNTGELFF

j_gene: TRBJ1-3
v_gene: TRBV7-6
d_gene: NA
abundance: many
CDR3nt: TGTGCCAGCAGCCTACACCGTGGACAGAAATTAAGAAACACCATATATTTT
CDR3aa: CASSLHRGQKLRNTIYF

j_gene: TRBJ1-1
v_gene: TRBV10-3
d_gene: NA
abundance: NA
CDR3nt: TGTGCCAGCTCACTGCGCTTGGTGGAAGCAGAAGCTTTCTTT
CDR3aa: CASSLRLVEAEAFF

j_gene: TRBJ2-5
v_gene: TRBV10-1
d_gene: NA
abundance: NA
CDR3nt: TGCGCCAGCAGGGACAGCTCTCAAGAGACCCAGTACTTC
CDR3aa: CASRDSSQETQYF

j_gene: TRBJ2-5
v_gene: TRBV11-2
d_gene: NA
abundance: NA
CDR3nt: TGTGCCAGCAGCTCGGGGATGACGGAGACCCAGTACTTC
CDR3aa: CASSSGMTETQYF

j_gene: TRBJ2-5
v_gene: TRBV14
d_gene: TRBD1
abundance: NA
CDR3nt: TGTGCCAGCAGCCAAGACCTGACAGGGTTGACCCAGTACTTC
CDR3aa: CASSQDLTGLTQYF

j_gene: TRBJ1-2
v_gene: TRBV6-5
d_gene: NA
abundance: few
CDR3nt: TGTGCCAGCAGTTACAGGGGGACCTATGGCTACACCTTC
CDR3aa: CASSYRGTYGYTF

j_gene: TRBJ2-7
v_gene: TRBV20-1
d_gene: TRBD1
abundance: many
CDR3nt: TGCAGTGTCCCCAACAGGGGATACTACGAGCAGTACTTC
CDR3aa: CSVPNRGYYEQYF

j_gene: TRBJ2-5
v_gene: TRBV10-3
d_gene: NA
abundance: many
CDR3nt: TGTGCCATCAGTGACCGGGGGCGAGGAGAGACCCAGTACTTC
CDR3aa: CAISDRGRGETQYF

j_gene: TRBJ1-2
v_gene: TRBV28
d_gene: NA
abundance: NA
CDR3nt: TGTGCCAGCAGTTTAGACGGGGCGAGTGGCTACACCTTC
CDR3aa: CASSLDGASGYTF

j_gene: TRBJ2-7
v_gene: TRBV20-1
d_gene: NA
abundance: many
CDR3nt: TGCAGTGCCAACGACAGATACGAGCAGTACTTC
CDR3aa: CSANDRYEQYF

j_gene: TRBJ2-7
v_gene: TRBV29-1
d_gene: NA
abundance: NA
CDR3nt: TGCCCCGCCCCCCCACACGGCCAGGGCGAGCAGTACTTC
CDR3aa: CPAPPHGQGEQYF

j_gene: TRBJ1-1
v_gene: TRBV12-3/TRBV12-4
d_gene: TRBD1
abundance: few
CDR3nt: TGTGCCAGCAGTTCAATTTGGGACAGGAGCATGAACACTGAAGCTTTCTTT
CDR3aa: CASSSIWDRSMNTEAFF

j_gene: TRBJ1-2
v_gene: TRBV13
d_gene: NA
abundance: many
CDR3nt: TGTGCCAGCAGCTTAGGCAGCCAGGGTGGTGATGGCTACACCTTC
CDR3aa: CASSLGSQGGDGYTF

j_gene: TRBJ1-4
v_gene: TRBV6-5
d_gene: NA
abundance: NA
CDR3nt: TGTGCCAGCAGCTTACGCCTCCGAGGGGGGCTAGCAACTAATGAAAAACTGTTTTTT
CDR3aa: CASSLRLRGGLATNEKLFF

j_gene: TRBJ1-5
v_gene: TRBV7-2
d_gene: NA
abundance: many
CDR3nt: TGTGCCAGCAGCTTAAGGCCAGCGAATCAGCCCCAGCATTTT
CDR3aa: CASSLRPANQPQHF

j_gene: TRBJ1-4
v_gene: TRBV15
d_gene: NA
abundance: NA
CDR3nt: TGTGCCACCGGCAGCGGAGCAACTAATGAAAAACTGTTTTTT
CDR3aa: CATGSGATNEKLFF

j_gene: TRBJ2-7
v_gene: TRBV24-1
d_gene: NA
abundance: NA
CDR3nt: TGTGCCAGCTCACCCAAGACAGTTTCTACCTACGAGCAGTACTTC
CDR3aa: CASSPKTVSTYEQYF

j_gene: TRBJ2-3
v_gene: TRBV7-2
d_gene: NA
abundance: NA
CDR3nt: TGTGCCAGCAGCTTTTCCTCCCACGCGGGCACAGATACGCAGTATTTT
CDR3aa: CASSFSSHAGTDTQYF

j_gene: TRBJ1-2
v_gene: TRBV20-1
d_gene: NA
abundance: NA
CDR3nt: TGCAGTGCTAGAGCAGGCGGCCTATGGGGCTACACCTTC
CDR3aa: CSARAGGLWGYTF

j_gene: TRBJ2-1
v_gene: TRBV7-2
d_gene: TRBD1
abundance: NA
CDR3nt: TGTGCCAGCAGCGCTACTCGACAGGGGGTAAATGAGCAGTTCTTC
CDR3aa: CASSATRQGVNEQFF

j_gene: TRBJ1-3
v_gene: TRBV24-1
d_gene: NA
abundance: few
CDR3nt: TGTGCCACCAGTGATTTGCTCATGGAGGGGCAGTTGTGCTCTGGAAACACCATATATTTT
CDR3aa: CATSDLLMEGQLCSGNTIYF

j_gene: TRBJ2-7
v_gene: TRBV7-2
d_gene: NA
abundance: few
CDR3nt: TGTGCCAGCAGCCCCAGGCCGAACTCCGAGCAGTACTTC
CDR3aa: CASSPRPNSEQYF